This T cell receptor (beta chain) was sequenced during a study of shared clonotypes between healthy human individuals. Study results and caveats: Naive subsets generally exceeded memory subsets in estimated richness.

On this clone: Antigen unknown. This CDR3 is also generated by other DNA sequences in the sample.

Assay execution took place at the deep level. Replicate sorted-subset PCRs were loaded with about 0.2 ug DNA, 31,000 or so T cell genomes. The repertoire was sequenced with immunoSEQ multiplex PCR; TCRdb's copy has only in-frame clones and lacks some. The sample lists some 1.4 million clones, roughly 97% occurring once. CDR1 KGHSH and CDR2 LQKENI come from the germline V gene. This CDR3 has 11 residues. Trimming shortened V by 1 base and J by 5 bases, and 2 bases separated the two germline ends. Sequenced sample: naive CD4+ T cells sorted from blood. Stated subset: CD45RA+ positively selected. This chain links TRBV18 with TRBJ2-5, with D hard to call. This sequence originates from a man aged 25 to 40 in good health. The CDR3 reads CASSPRETQYF. As DNA, the CDR3 is TGTGCCAGCTCACCACGCGAGACCCAGTACTTC.